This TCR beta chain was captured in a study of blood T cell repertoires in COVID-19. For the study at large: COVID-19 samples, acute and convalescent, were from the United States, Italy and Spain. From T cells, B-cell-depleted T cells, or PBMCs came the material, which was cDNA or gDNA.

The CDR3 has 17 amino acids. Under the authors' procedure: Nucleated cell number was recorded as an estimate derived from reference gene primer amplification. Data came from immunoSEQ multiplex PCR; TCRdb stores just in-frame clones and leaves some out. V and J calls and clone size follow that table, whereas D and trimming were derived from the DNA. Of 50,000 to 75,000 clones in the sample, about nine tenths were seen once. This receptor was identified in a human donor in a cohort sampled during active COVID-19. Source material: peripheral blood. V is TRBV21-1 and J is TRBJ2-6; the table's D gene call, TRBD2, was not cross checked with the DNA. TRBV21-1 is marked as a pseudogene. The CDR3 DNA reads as TGTGCCAGCAACCCACGGGGGTTACTCTCTGGGGCCAACGTCCTGACTTTC. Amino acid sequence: CASNPRGLLSGANVLTF.